The rows below give T cell receptor beta chains drawn from one sample of a study of T cells in localized non-small cell lung cancer. Produced via immunoSEQ multiplex PCR; TCRdb's table is partial and in-frame only. This sample has 20,000 to 25,000 clones, with about 89% found just once. Sequenced material: peripheral blood, taken before any cancer treatment. These TCRs come from a male donor aged 60 or over with stage I lung adenocarcinoma. Each CDR3 is given with its conserved first and last residue. Fields, in order: V gene, J gene, clone size, D gene, CDR3 protein, CDR3 DNA. The D gene is left open where the match is weak. The listing skips clone size in some rows; elsewhere it reads once, few, many or a size class.

TRBV5-5	TRBJ2-7	-	TRBD1	CASSLVAGGSYEQYF	TGTGCCAGCAGCTTGGTGGCAGGGGGATCCTACGAGCAGTACTTC
TRBV18	TRBJ2-7	-	TRBD1	CASSPPGQGDEQYF	TGTGCCAGCTCACCACCGGGACAGGGAGACGAGCAGTACTTC
TRBV7-2	TRBJ2-3	-	-	CASSWDSERVTQYF	TGTGCCAGCAGCTGGGATAGCGAGAGGGTTACGCAGTATTTT
TRBV6-5	TRBJ2-7	-	-	CASSYFSEQYF	TGTGCCAGCAGTTACTTCTCCGAGCAGTACTTC
TRBV27	TRBJ1-2	-	TRBD1	CASTPGGPALRYTF	TGTGCCAGCACCCCAGGGGGCCCTGCTCTCCGCTACACCTTC
TRBV30	TRBJ1-4	-	TRBD1	CAWRRDSLDEKLFF	TGTGCCTGGCGCCGGGACAGTTTGGATGAAAAACTGTTTTTT
TRBV5-1	TRBJ2-5	-	TRBD2	CASSLTGGNQETQYF	TGCGCCAGCAGCTTGACGGGAGGCAACCAAGAGACCCAGTACTTC
TRBV5-1	TRBJ1-1	once	TRBD1	CASSWGQELNTEAFF	TGCGCCAGCAGCTGGGGACAGGAGTTGAACACTGAAGCTTTCTTT
TRBV11-2	TRBJ2-3	-	TRBD2	CASSFSGRAIVDTQYF	TGTGCCAGCAGCTTTAGCGGGAGGGCCATAGTAGATACGCAGTATTTT
TRBV29-1	TRBJ1-4	-	TRBD1	CSVEDEQGATNEKLFF	TGCAGCGTTGAAGATGAACAGGGGGCTACTAATGAAAAACTGTTTTTT
TRBV28	TRBJ1-2	once	TRBD1	CASRTGQNYGYTF	TGTGCCAGCAGGACGGGACAGAACTATGGCTACACCTTC
TRBV9	TRBJ2-2	-	TRBD1	CASSVGQGVGGELFF	TGTGCCAGCAGCGTAGGACAGGGAGTCGGCGGGGAGCTGTTTTTT
TRBV28	TRBJ1-1	-	-	CASSVGFRETEAFF	TGTGCCAGCAGTGTTGGGTTCCGGGAGACTGAAGCTTTCTTT
TRBV30	TRBJ1-2	-	-	CAWSVRYGYTF	TGTGCCTGGAGTGTACGTTATGGCTACACCTTC
TRBV20-1	TRBJ2-1	-	-	CSARARREQFF	TGCAGTGCTAGAGCACGGAGGGAGCAGTTCTTC
TRBV5-5	TRBJ1-5	-	-	CASSLEDSYQPQHF	TGTGCCAGCAGCTTAGAAGACAGTTATCAGCCCCAGCATTTT
TRBV7-2	TRBJ2-5	-	-	CASSRTPHQETQYF	TGTGCCAGCAGCCGAACGCCTCACCAAGAGACCCAGTACTTC
TRBV11-2	TRBJ1-2	once	TRBD1	CASSLEGTGVTF	TGTGCCAGCAGCTTAGAAGGGACAGGCGTAACCTTC
TRBV19	TRBJ1-5	-	-	CASSPGLGQPQHF	TGTGCCAGTAGTCCTGGACTGGGGCAGCCCCAGCATTTT
TRBV7-2	TRBJ1-1	-	-	CASSPPGGGNTEAFF	TGTGCCAGCAGCCCTCCGGGGGGTGGGAACACTGAAGCTTTCTTT
TRBV29-1	TRBJ2-3	-	-	CSVDEGEDTQYF	TGCAGCGTTGATGAAGGAGAGGATACGCAGTATTTT
TRBV6-1	TRBJ2-7	-	TRBD1	CAISESSTGGSYEQYF	TGTGCCATCAGTGAGTCTAGCACAGGGGGCTCCTACGAGCAGTACTTC
TRBV4-3	TRBJ2-1	-	-	CASSQEYAFDEQFF	TGCGCCAGCAGCCAAGAATACGCCTTCGATGAGCAGTTCTTC
TRBV5-4	TRBJ2-2	few	-	CASSGGPNRDTGELFF	TGTGCCAGCAGCGGGGGCCCTAATCGGGACACCGGGGAGCTGTTTTTT
TRBV9	TRBJ2-5	-	-	CASSRDAETQYF	TGTGCCAGCAGCAGAGACGCAGAGACCCAGTACTTC
TRBV28	TRBJ2-7	-	-	CASSLIGGPYTYEQYF	TGTGCCAGCAGTTTAATAGGGGGTCCTTACACCTACGAGCAGTACTTC
TRBV6-5	TRBJ2-7	-	TRBD2	CASSYTGGLAREQYF	TGTGCCAGCAGTTACACCGGAGGACTAGCTCGGGAGCAGTACTTC
TRBV5-4	TRBJ2-7	-	TRBD1	CASRLGTGGESYEQYF	TGTGCCAGCAGACTAGGGACAGGGGGCGAATCCTACGAGCAGTACTTC